Below are 5 T cell receptor beta chains sequenced from a single sample in a study of blood T cell repertoires in COVID-19. The method was immunoSEQ multiplex PCR; TCRdb's version includes in-frame clones alone and lacks a portion of them. The sample carries approximately 70,000 clones, around 90% recorded once. What was sequenced was peripheral blood. Source of these receptors: a man aged 35 to 55 with COVID-19, enrolled during active disease.

This chain uses TRBV5-1 with TRBJ2-2, with 8 nucleotides matching TRBD1. The CDR3 is 16 residues long. Germline-derived CDR1 and CDR2 are SGHRS and YFSETQ. V lost 4 bases to trimming and J lost 1 base; unmatched junction nucleotides: 6. CDR3 region: CASSLIGQGNTGELFF. CDR3 DNA sequence: TGCGCCAGCAGCCTGATAGGACAGGGGAACACCGGGGAGCTGTTTTTT.

This clone was seen only once. The chain recombines TRBV10-1 with TRBJ2-5; maybe TRBD2 (5 bases). CDR3 length: 13 amino acids. The germline V and J ends were trimmed by 2 bases and 4 bases, with 8 bases remaining between them. From germline, CDR1 is WNHNN and CDR2 SYGVQD (reference sequence). The CDR3 is CASSENGVETQYF. CDR3 sequence (DNA): TGCGCCAGCAGTGAGAACGGGGTAGAGACCCAGTACTTC.

This rearrangement joins TRBV24-1 to TRBJ2-2, with 10 bases matching TRBD1. V trimming: 12 bases; J trimming: 12 bases; junction bases outside the gene matches: 9. CDR3 length: 12 residues. Germline-derived CDR1 and CDR2 are KGHDR and SFDVKD. CDR3 region: CASRTGGRQLFF. In DNA, the CDR3 is TGTGCCTCCCGGACAGGGGGGCGTCAGCTGTTTTTT.

V gene TRBV6-5 combines with J gene TRBJ2-1; TRBD1 agrees at 9 bases. From germline, CDR1 is MNHEY and CDR2 SVGAGI. The V segment lost 5 bases and the J segment 7 bases; nucleotides outside the gene matches: 9. The CDR3 covers 15 residues. CDR3 DNA sequence: TGTGCCAGCAGTCCCCCGGGACAGGGTACGAATGAGCAGTTCTTC. Protein sequence: CASSPPGQGTNEQFF.

The chain recombines TRBV11-2 with TRBJ1-1; D ambiguous. The V and J ends lost 1 base and 8 bases respectively, with 11 bases between them. Germline V gene lookup returns CDR1 SGHAT and CDR2 FQNNGV. The CDR3 consists of 13 residues. The CDR3 coding sequence is TGTGCCAGCAGCTTAGCCTTAGTAAAAGAAGCTTTCTTT. Its protein is CASSLALVKEAFF.